The text below deals with one T cell receptor (beta chain). This specimen belongs to a study of T cell changes during pregnancy in multiple sclerosis. TCRdb's copy holds only in-frame clones and misses some; the assay was immunoSEQ multiplex PCR. This sample yields 130,000 or so clones, of which about 96% are seen a single time; 0.4% to 0.5% belongs to the top ten. V dropped 1 base and J dropped 2; count of bases not matched to a gene: 20. Germline V gene lookup returns CDR1 MDHEN and CDR2 SYDVKM. The CDR3 sequence is 21 residues long. Here the sequenced sample was peripheral blood, taken after pregnancy. V is TRBV28 and J is TRBJ2-7; 10 bases align to TRBD2. The sequence derives from a female donor with multiple sclerosis, enrolled in a pregnancy study. The CDR3 is CASSLSGSGHWVAGGTYEQYF. The CDR3 DNA is TGTGCCAGCAGTTTATCGGGGTCAGGTCATTGGGTAGCGGGAGGAACCTACGAGCAGTACTTC.